These 23 T cell receptor beta chains share one sample of origin, sequenced in a study of cytomegalovirus exposure and HLA in healthy donors. PCR used 60 Vbeta primers and 13 Jbeta primers. The data were produced by immunoSEQ multiplex PCR, yet TCRdb's version contains in-frame clones alone and is incomplete. Among about 80,000 clones listed, under 65% were seen once. The sample consisted of PBMCs. The source is a male donor in good health and CMV-seropositive.

The chain has TRBV10-1 and TRBJ1-2, with D perhaps matching TRBD1 (5 bases). The CDR3 length is 12 residues. The germline gives CDR1 WNHNN, CDR2 SYGVQD (reference sequence). Trimming pared 9 bases from V and 1 base from J, leaving 9 bases between. The CDR3 region has the DNA TGCGCCAGACTCCAGGGTAACTATGGCTACACCTTC. This codes for CARLQGNYGYTF.

This clone appeared a few times. V gene TRBV25-1 combines with J gene TRBJ1-2; D possibly corresponds to TRBD1 (6 bases). The ends were cut back, 1 base at V and 1 base at J, with 7 bases in the middle. Germline CDR1 MGHDK, CDR2 SYGVNS. The CDR3 extends over 14 amino acids. CDR3: CASSESRGNYGYTF. CDR3 nucleotides: TGTGCCAGCAGTGAATCCAGGGGTAACTATGGCTACACCTTC.

Only one count was recorded for this clone. V usage is TRBV19 and J usage is TRBJ2-7; D is undetermined. Trimming shortened V by 3 bases and J by 2 bases, and 11 bases separated the two germline ends. The CDR3 covers 14 residues. CDR1 is LNHDA, CDR2 SQIVND, per germline (reference sequence). The CDR3, as DNA: TGTGCCAGTAGTATGACCAGGCTCACCTACGAGCAGTACTTC. Translation gives CASSMTRLTYEQYF.

The chain is built from TRBV28 and TRBJ2-7; D remains ambiguous. Germline CDR1 is MDHEN and CDR2 is SYDVKM. Trimming stripped 7 bases from V and 3 bases from J, with 10 bases between. The CDR3 sequence is 12 residues long. The CDR3 sequence is CASTYQSYEQYF. The DNA for the CDR3 is TGTGCCAGCACCTATCAAAGCTACGAGCAGTACTTC.

The J gene is TRBJ1-1, the V gene TRBV7-9, with a possible D match to TRBD1 (5 bases). The CDR3 sequence is 13 residues long. CDR1 is SEHNR and CDR2 is FQNEAQ in the germline V gene (reference sequence). V lost 5 bases to trimming and J lost 5 bases, with 12 bases between them. The CDR3 reads CASSISGRTEAFF. In nucleotides, the CDR3 is TGTGCCAGCAGCATATCAGGGAGGACTGAAGCTTTCTTT.

The rearrangement links TRBV7-2 to TRBJ2-3; D is perhaps TRBD2 (5 bases). CDR3 size: 14 residues. Per germline, CDR1 SGHTA and CDR2 FQGNSA. Trimming left V 7 bases short and J 1 base short, with 12 bases between. The CDR3 region has the DNA TGTGCCAGCATCCAACTGAGGGGCACAGATACGCAGTATTTT. Encoded protein: CASIQLRGTDTQYF.

This clone occurred once. This sequence joins TRBV19 and TRBJ1-2, with D possibly matching TRBD1 (5 bases). V dropped 4 bases and J dropped 4 bases, with 10 bases sitting between them. Germline V CDR1 and CDR2: LNHDA, SQIVND (reference sequence). The CDR3 is made up of 13 amino acids. CDR3 residues: CASSTDKSYGYTF. For the CDR3, the DNA is TGTGCCAGTAGTACGGACAAATCCTATGGCTACACCTTC.

The rearrangement links TRBV5-5 to TRBJ1-5; 7 nucleotides match TRBD1. The CDR3 is made up of 15 amino acids. CDR1 SGHKS and CDR2 YYEKEE come from the germline V gene (reference sequence). V gave up 1 base and J gave up 3 bases; unmatched junction bases: 4. CDR3 DNA sequence: TGTGCCAGCAGCTTGAAACAGGGGCCCAATCAGCCCCAGCATTTT. This gives the protein CASSLKQGPNQPQHF.

This chain connects TRBV28 to TRBJ2-1; 10 positions agree with TRBD2. J lost 7 bases, V lost 3 bases, and 6 bases had no gene match. The CDR3 totals 15 residues. From germline, CDR1 is MDHEN and CDR2 SYDVKM. The CDR3 DNA reads as TGTGCCAGCAGTTTGGGGGGACTAGCGCCTAATGAGCAGTTCTTC. This encodes CASSLGGLAPNEQFF.

This chain connects TRBV28 to TRBJ1-4, with D perhaps matching TRBD1 (5 bases). Germline lookup yields CDR1 MDHEN and CDR2 SYDVKM. This CDR3 region has 16 residues. The germline V and J ends were trimmed by 6 bases and 10 bases, with 24 bases remaining between them. The CDR3 bases are TGTGCCAGCAGCTCGACCGTGGGTGAAGGGGAAGGAAAACTGTTTTTT. Translation: CASSSTVGEGEGKLFF.

The rearrangement joins TRBV28 to TRBJ1-1, with a weak D call TRBD1 (5 bases). The CDR3 is 12 residues long. V lost 7 bases to trimming and J lost 1 base, with 7 bases between them. CDR1 is MDHEN, CDR2 SYDVKM, per germline. CDR3 residues: CASKGPNTEAFF. The CDR3 coding sequence is TGTGCCAGCAAGGGGCCGAACACTGAAGCTTTCTTT.

The CDR3 nucleotides read TGTGCCAGCAGCTTAGCGGGACTCCCGGTAGATACGCAGTATTTT. As protein: CASSLAGLPVDTQYF. The chain recombines TRBV11-2 with TRBJ2-3; tentative D call: TRBD2 (6 bases). The CDR3 consists of 15 residues. V was cut by 1 base and J by 5 bases, with 13 bases left in between. Germline CDR1 reads SGHAT; CDR2 reads FQNNGV.

This chain links TRBV30 with TRBJ2-7; tentative D call: TRBD1 (5 bases). The CDR3 has 17 amino acids. The V and J ends lost 2 bases and 2 bases respectively, with 22 bases between them. Germline loops: CDR1 GTSNPN, CDR2 SVGIG (reference sequence). This chain's CDR3 is CAWSRGGANHFPYEQYF. CDR3 sequence (DNA): TGTGCCTGGAGTAGGGGTGGGGCCAACCACTTCCCCTACGAGCAGTACTTC. The entire variable domain, with the rest obtained from reference TRBV30 and TRBJ2-7, is as follows: SQTIHQWPATLVQPVGSPLSLECTVEGTSNPNLYWYRQAAGRGLQLLFYSVGIGQISSEVPQNLSASRPQDRQFILSSKKLLLSDSGFYLCAWSRGGANHFPYEQYFGPGTRLTVT.

The J gene is TRBJ2-7, the V gene TRBV11-2; 10 nucleotides agree with TRBD1. J was trimmed by 7 bases and V by 6 bases; bases with no gene match: 6. The germline V gene has CDR1 SGHAT and CDR2 FQNNGV. The CDR3 is made up of 13 amino acids. CDR3 in DNA: TGTGCCAGCAGTGGACAGGGGGTCTGGGAGCAGTACTTC. This translates into CASSGQGVWEQYF.

A note on this clone: The junction and the germline gene differ at one end; a read error may be behind it. The chain has TRBV7-9 and TRBJ2-3; D possibly corresponds to TRBD2 (5 bases). Germline lookup yields CDR1 SEHNR and CDR2 FQNEAQ (reference sequence). The CDR3 covers 13 residues. The CDR3 loop reads CASSPSGGDRQYF. The DNA for the CDR3 is TGTGCCAGCAGCCCGTCTGGAGGCGATAGGCAGTATTTT.

This clone was seen more than once but under ten times. The chain carries TRBV10-3 and TRBJ1-6; D not resolved. The germline CDR1 and CDR2 sequences are ENHRY and SYGVKD. V was shortened by 2 bases and J by 8 bases, with 7 bases between the two germline ends. The CDR3 is made up of 13 amino acids. CDR3 nucleotide sequence: TGTGCCATCAGTGAGGAGCCCGATTCACCCCTCCACTTT. Translation: CAISEEPDSPLHF.

This clone was seen more than once but under ten times. The CDR3 region has the DNA TGTGCTAGTGGTCATGACAGGGCAGGAGCCTATGGCTACACCTTC. Its translation: CASGHDRAGAYGYTF. The chain joins TRBV12-5 to TRBJ1-2; 7 bases match TRBD1. Germline V gene lookup returns CDR1 LGHNT and CDR2 FRNRAP. There are 15 residues in the CDR3. V gave up 5 bases and J gave up 4 bases; unmatched junction bases: 10.

This clone has a handful of counts. The CDR3 sequence is CASSQNRGMYEQYF. The CDR3 region has the DNA TGTGCCAGCAGCCAGAACAGGGGGATGTACGAGCAGTACTTC. The chain couples TRBV6-1 to TRBJ2-7, with TRBD1 matching over 8 bases. V lost 6 bases to trimming and J lost 4 bases; unmatched junction nucleotides: 8. The CDR3 sequence is 14 residues long. Per germline, CDR1 MNHNS and CDR2 SASEGT.

This clone was counted a few times. V and J are TRBV6-6 and TRBJ2-1; TRBD2 matches at 7 bases. The CDR3 spans 12 residues. V shed 2 bases, J shed 8 bases, and the junction held 0 bases outside the gene matches. Germline V CDR1 and CDR2: MNHNY, SVGAGI (reference sequence). The CDR3 protein is CASSYGGDEQFF. In DNA, the CDR3 is TGTGCCAGCAGTTACGGGGGGGATGAGCAGTTCTTC.

The V gene is TRBV27, the J gene TRBJ2-7; a possible D gene is TRBD1 (6 bases). The V gene's germline CDR1 is MNHEY and CDR2 SMNVEV (reference sequence). V lost 1 base, J lost 3 bases, and 13 bases lay in between. The CDR3 totals 15 residues. CDR3 amino acids: CASSLLPHRDYEQYF. CDR3 coding DNA: TGTGCCAGCAGTTTATTGCCCCACAGGGACTACGAGCAGTACTTC.

This clone appeared a few times. V and J are TRBV10-2 and TRBJ1-2, with D possibly TRBD1 on 6 matching bases. The germline V gene encodes CDR1 WSHSY and CDR2 SAAADI. The V gene lost 6 bases and the J gene lost 7 bases, with 12 bases spanning the gap. The CDR3 is 12 amino acids. The CDR3 protein is CASSTRGVGYTF. In nucleotides, the CDR3 is TGCGCCAGCAGCACCAGGGGCGTTGGCTACACCTTC.

The V call is TRBV2, the J call TRBJ2-2; D remains unclear. The CDR3 is made up of 17 amino acids. The V gene lost 3 bases and the J gene lost 0 bases, with 14 bases spanning the gap. Germline CDR1 reads SNHLY; CDR2 reads FYNNEI. CDR3 nucleotide sequence: TGTGCCAGCAGTGATCCACAGCTTAAAGCGAACACCGGGGAGCTGTTTTTT. This encodes CASSDPQLKANTGELFF.

This clone was detected only a few times. This chain connects TRBV30 to TRBJ2-5, with D possibly being TRBD1 (5 bases). Trimming took off 2 bases at V and 5 bases at J, with 15 bases between the two ends. In germline, CDR1 is GTSNPN, CDR2 SVGIG (reference sequence). This CDR3 contains 14 residues. The DNA of the CDR3 is TGTGCCTGGAGTATTAGGGGTGGCGAGGAGACCCAGTACTTC. Protein sequence: CAWSIRGGEETQYF.